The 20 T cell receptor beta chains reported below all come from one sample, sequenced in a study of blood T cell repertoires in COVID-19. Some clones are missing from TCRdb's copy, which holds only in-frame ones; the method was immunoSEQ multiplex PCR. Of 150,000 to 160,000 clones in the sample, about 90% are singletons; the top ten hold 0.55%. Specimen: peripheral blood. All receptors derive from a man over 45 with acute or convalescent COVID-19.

This chain's CDR3 is CASSPPPDQGHVDTQYF. The CDR3 nucleotides are TGTGCCAGCAGTCCACCCCCGGACCAGGGACATGTGGATACGCAGTATTTT. The V gene is TRBV28, the J gene TRBJ2-3; TRBD1 might be the D (6 bases). V was shortened by 5 bases and J by 6 bases, with 24 bases between the two germline ends. The length of the CDR3 is 17 residues. Germline CDR1 is MDHEN and CDR2 is SYDVKM.

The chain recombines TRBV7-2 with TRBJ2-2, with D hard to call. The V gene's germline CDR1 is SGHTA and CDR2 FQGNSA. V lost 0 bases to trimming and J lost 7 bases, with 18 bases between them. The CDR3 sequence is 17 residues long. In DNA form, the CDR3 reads TGTGCCAGCAGCTTAGCTTCTGGTGGCCAGGCCGGCGGGGAGCTGTTTTTT. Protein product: CASSLASGGQAGGELFF.

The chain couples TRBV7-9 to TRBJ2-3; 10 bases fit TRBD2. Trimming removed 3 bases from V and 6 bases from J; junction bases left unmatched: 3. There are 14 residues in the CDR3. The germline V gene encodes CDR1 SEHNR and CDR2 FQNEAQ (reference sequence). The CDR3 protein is CASSFSGGRDTQYF. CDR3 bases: TGTGCCAGCAGCTTTAGCGGGGGGCGGGATACGCAGTATTTT.

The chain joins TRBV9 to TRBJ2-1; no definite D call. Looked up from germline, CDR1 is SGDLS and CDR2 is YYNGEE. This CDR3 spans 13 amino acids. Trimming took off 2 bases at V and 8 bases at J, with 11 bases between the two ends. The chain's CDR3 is CASSVFSGDEQFF. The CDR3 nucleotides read TGTGCCAGCAGCGTTTTCAGTGGTGATGAGCAGTTCTTC.

CDR3 nucleotides: TGTGCCAGCAGAACAGGGGATGGCTATGGCTACACCTTC. Amino acid sequence: CASRTGDGYGYTF. The chain combines TRBV28 with TRBJ1-2, with 7 nucleotides matching TRBD1. The CDR3 is made up of 13 amino acids. The V segment lost 6 bases and the J segment 4 bases; nucleotides outside the gene matches: 5. Germline-derived CDR1 and CDR2 are MDHEN and SYDVKM.

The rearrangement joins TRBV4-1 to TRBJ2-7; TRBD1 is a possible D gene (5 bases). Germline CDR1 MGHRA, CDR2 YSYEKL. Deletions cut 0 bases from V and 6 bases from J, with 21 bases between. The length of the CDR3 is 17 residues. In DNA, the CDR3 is TGCGCCAGCAGCCAAGATGGTTGCAGGGATATGGATGGCGAGCAGTACGTC. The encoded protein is CASSQDGCRDMDGEQYV.

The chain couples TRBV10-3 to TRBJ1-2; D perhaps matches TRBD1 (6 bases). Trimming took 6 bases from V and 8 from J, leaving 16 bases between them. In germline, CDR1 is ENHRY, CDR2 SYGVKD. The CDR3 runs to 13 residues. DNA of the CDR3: TGTGCCATCAGCGCCGGGGGGCCGGGCGGCTACACCTTC. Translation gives CAISAGGPGGYTF.

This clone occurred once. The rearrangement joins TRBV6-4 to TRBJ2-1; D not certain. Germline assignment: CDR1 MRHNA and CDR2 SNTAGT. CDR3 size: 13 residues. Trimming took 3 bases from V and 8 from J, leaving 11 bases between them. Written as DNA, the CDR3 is TGTGCCAGCAGTGATGCAAACAGTCATGAGCAGTTCTTC. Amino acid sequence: CASSDANSHEQFF.

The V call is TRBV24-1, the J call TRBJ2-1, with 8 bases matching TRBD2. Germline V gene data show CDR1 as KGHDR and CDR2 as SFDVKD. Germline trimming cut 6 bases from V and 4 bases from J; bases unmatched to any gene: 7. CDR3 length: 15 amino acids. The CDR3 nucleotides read TGTGCCACCAGTAATCCAAGCGGGGGATACAATGAGCAGTTCTTC. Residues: CATSNPSGGYNEQFF.

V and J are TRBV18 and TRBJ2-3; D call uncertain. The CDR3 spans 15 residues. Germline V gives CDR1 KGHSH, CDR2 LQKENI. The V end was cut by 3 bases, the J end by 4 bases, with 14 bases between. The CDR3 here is CASSPNTDEPDTQYF. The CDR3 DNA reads TGTGCCAGCTCACCTAATACAGACGAGCCAGATACGCAGTATTTT. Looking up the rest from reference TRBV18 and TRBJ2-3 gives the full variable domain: NAGVMQNPRHLVRRRGQEARLRCSPMKGHSHVYWYRQLPEEGLKFMVYLQKENIIDESGMPKERFSAEFPKEGPSILRIQQVVRGDSAAYFCASSPNTDEPDTQYFGPGTRLTVL.

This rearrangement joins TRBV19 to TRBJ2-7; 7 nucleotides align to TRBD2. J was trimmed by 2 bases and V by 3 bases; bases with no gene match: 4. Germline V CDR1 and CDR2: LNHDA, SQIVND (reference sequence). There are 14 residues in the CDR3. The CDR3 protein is CASSILGGAYEQYF. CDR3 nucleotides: TGTGCCAGTAGTATTCTTGGGGGGGCCTACGAGCAGTACTTC. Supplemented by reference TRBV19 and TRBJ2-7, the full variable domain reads DGGITQSPKYLFRKEGQNVTLSCEQNLNHDAMYWYRQDPGQGLRLIYYSQIVNDFQKGDIAEGYSVSREKKESFPLTVTSAQKNPTAFYLCASSILGGAYEQYFGPGTRLTVT.

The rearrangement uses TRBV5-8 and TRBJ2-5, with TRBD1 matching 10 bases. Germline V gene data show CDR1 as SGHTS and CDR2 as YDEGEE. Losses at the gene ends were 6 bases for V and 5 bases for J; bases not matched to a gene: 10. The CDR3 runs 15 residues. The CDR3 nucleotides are TGTGCCAGCACCTTCGGACAGGGGGGGGCCGAGACCCAGTACTTC. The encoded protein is CASTFGQGGAETQYF.

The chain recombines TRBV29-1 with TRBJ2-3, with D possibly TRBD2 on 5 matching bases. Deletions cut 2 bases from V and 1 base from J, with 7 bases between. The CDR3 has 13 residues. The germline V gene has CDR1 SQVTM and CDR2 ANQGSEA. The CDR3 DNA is TGCAGCGTTGAAATGAGGGGCACAGATACGCAGTATTTT. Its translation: CSVEMRGTDTQYF.

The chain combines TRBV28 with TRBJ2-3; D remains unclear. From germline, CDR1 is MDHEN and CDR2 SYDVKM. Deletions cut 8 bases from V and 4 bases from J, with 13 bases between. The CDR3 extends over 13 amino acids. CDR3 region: CASRRPGSDTQYF. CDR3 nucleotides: TGTGCCAGCCGCCGACCAGGTTCAGATACGCAGTATTTT. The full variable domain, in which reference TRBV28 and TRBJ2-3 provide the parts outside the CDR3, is DVKVTQSSRYLVKRTGEKVFLECVQDMDHENMFWYRQDPGLGLRLIYFSYDVKMKEKGDIPEGYSVSREKKERFSLILESASTNQTSMYLCASRRPGSDTQYFGPGTRLTVL.

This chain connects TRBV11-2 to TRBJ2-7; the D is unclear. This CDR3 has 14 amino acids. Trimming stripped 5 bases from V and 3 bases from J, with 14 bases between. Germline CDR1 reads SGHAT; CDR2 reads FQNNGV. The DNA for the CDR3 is TGTGCCAGCAGCCTCACATTGGAGTACTACGAGCAGTACGTC. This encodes CASSLTLEYYEQYV.

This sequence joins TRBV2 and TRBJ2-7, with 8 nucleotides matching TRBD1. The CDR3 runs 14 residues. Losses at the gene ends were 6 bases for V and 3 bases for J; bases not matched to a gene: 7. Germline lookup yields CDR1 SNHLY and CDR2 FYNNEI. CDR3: CASSRQGADYEQYF. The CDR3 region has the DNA TGTGCCAGCAGCCGTCAGGGGGCTGACTACGAGCAGTACTTC.

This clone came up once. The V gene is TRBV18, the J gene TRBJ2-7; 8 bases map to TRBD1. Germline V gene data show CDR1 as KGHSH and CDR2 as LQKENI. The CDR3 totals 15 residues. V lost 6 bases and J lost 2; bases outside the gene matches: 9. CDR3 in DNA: TGTGCCAGCTCCCCAGGACAGGGAGCCACCTACGAGCAGTACTTC. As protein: CASSPGQGATYEQYF.

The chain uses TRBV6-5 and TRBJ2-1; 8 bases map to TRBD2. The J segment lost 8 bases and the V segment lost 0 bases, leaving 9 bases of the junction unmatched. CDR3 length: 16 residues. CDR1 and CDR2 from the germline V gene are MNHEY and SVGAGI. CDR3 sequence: CASSYSMAGGGYEQFF. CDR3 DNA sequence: TGTGCCAGCAGTTACTCGATGGCGGGGGGCGGTTATGAGCAGTTCTTC.

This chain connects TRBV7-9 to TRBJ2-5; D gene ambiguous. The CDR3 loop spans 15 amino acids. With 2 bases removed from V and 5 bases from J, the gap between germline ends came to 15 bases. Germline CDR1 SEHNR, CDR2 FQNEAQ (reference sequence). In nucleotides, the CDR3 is TGTGCCAGCAGCTTAACCACAACGATAACGGAGACCCAGTACTTC. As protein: CASSLTTTITETQYF.

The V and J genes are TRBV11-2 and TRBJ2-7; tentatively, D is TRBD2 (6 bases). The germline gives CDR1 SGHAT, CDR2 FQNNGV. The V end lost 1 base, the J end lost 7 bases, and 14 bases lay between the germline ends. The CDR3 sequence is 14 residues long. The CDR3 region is CASSLALGGGEQYF. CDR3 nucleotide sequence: TGTGCCAGCAGCTTAGCTCTAGGTGGGGGGGAGCAGTACTTC.